This T cell receptor (beta chain) is from a study of shared clonotypes between healthy human individuals. The wider study: The study used three CD4 naive, three CD4 memory, two CD8 naive and one CD8 memory plate per donor.

Points on this clone: The antigen remains undetermined.

The donor cohort consisted entirely of Caucasian adults residing in Nashville, Tennessee. Study findings and constraints: Large sequencing depth failed to make sorted-subset sequencing complete, rarefaction showed. Between a handful of donors, naive CD4 clonotypes were shared at a level of around 5.1%.

Clones were read by immunoSEQ multiplex PCR, and TCRdb kept only the in-frame ones, dropping some. Among around 600,000 clones listed, 97% were seen once. In germline, CDR1 is MNHEY, CDR2 SMNVEV (reference sequence). The CDR3 runs 16 residues. V was shortened by 5 bases and J by 0 bases, with 14 bases between the two germline ends. This TCR was recovered from a woman under 40 in good health. Sequencing input: naive CD4+ T cells sorted from blood. Subset described: CD45RA+ positively selected. This chain uses TRBV27 with TRBJ1-3; D is undetermined. The chain's CDR3 is CASSRDPGSSGNTIYF. Written as DNA, the CDR3 is TGTGCCAGCAGTCGCGACCCCGGTAGCTCTGGAAACACCATATATTTT.